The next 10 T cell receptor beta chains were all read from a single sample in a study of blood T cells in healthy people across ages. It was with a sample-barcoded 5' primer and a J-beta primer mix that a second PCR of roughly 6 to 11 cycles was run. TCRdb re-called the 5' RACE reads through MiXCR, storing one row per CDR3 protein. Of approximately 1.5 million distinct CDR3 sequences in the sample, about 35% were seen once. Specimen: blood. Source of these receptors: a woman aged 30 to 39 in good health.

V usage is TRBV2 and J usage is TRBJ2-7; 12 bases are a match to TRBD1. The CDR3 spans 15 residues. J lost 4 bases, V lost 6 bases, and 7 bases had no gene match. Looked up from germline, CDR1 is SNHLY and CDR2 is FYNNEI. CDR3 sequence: CASRAGTGGAYEQYF. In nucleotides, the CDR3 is TGTGCCAGCAGGGCCGGGACAGGGGGCGCTTACGAGCAGTACTTC.

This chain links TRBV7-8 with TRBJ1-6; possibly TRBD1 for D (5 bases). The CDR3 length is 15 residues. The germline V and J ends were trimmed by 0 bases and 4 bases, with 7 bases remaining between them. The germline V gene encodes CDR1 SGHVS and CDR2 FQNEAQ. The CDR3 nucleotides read TGTGCCAGCAGCTTAGCCTCAGGGTATAATTCACCCCTCCACTTT. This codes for CASSLASGYNSPLHF.

The CDR3 sequence is CASSFIGRASYNEQFF. The DNA of the CDR3 is TGTGCCAGCAGTTTTATAGGCAGGGCCTCCTACAATGAGCAGTTCTTC. V is TRBV28 and J is TRBJ2-1; weak D call: TRBD1 (5 bases). V was trimmed by 3 bases and J by 0 bases, leaving 12 bases between them. CDR1 and CDR2 from the germline V gene are MDHEN and SYDVKM. CDR3 length: 16 amino acids.

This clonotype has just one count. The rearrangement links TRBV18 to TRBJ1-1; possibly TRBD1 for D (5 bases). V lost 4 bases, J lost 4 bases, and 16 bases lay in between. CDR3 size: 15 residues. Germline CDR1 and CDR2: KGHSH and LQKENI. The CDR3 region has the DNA TGTGCCAGCTCACACCCCTCCGCGGGGGGCACTGAAGCTTTCTTT. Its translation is CASSHPSAGGTEAFF.

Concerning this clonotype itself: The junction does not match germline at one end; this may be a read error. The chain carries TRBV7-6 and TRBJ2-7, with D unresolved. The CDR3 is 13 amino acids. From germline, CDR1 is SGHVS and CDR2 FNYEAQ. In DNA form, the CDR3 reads TGTGCCAGCAGCTTAGGGCAGAGCTACGAGCACTACTTC. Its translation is CASSLGQSYEHYF. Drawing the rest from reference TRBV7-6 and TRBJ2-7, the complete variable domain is GAGVSQSPRYKVTKRGQDVALRCDPISGHVSLYWYRQALGQGPEFLTYFNYEAQQDKSGLPNDRFSAERPEGSISTLTIQRTEQRDSAMYRCASSLGQSYEHYFGPGTRLTVT.

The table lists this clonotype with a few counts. The chain's CDR3 is CASSGPGPISPLHF. CDR3 sequence (DNA): TGCGCCAGCAGCGGGCCAGGGCCAATTTCACCCCTCCACTTT. The rearrangement uses TRBV5-1 and TRBJ1-6; possibly TRBD1 for D (5 bases). V shed 4 bases and J shed 9 bases, with 14 bases lying between them. Per the germline V gene, CDR1 is SGHRS and CDR2 is YFSETQ. The CDR3 has 14 amino acids.

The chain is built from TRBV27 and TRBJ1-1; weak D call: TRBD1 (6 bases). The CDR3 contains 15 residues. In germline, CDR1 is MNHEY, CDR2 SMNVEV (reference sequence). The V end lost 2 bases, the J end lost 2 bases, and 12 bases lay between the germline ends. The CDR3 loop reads CASSLVRGPNTEAFF. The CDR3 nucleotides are TGTGCCAGCAGTTTAGTCAGGGGCCCTAACACTGAAGCTTTCTTT.

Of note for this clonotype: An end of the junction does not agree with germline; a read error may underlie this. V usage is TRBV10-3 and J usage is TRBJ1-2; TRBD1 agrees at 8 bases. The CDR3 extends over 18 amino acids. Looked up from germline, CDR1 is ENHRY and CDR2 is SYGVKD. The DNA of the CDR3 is TGTGCCATCAGTAAACGGTCCAGGGGGCGCGAAGCTAACTATGGCTACATCTTC. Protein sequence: CAISKRSRGREANYGYIF.

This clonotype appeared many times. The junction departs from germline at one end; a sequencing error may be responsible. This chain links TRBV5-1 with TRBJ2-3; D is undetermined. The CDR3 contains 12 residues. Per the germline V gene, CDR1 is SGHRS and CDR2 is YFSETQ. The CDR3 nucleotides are TGTGCCAGCAGCTCCCGCACAGATACGCAGTATTTT. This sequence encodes CASSSRTDTQYF.

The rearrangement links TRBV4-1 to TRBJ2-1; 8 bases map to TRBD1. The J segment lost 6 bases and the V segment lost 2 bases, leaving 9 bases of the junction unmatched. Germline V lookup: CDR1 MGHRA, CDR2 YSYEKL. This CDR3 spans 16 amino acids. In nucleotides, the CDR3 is TGCGCCAGCAGCCAAAAGGACAGGGTGGTCGTCAATGAGCAGTTCTTC. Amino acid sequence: CASSQKDRVVVNEQFF.